Listed below are T cell receptor beta chains from one sample, sequenced in a study of beta chain features in type 1 diabetes. Method: immunoSEQ multiplex PCR; TCRdb's copy keeps in-frame clones and lacks some. Found here are 300,000 or so clones, 14% of them singletons; the top ten hold approximately 0.015%. Sequenced input: naive CD4+ T cells from blood. All receptors derive from a man younger than 40 with type 1 diabetes. Both conserved end residues are part of each CDR3. D genes are given only for firm matches. Clone size is shown for a subset of rows, as once, few, many or a class of expanded clone.

J gene | V gene | clone size | D gene | CDR3 protein | CDR3 DNA
TRBJ1-2 | TRBV28 | NA | TRBD1 | CASKGTVPGYTF | TGTGCCAGCAAGGGGACAGTTCCTGGCTACACCTTC
TRBJ2-5 | TRBV6-5 | NA | NA | CASSYPARTETQYF | TGTGCCAGCAGTTACCCAGCGAGAACAGAGACCCAGTACTTC
TRBJ2-4 | TRBV28 | few | NA | CASSLPGGQRAKNIQYF | TGTGCCAGCAGTTTACCCGGGGGACAGCGAGCCAAAAACATTCAGTACTTC
TRBJ2-6 | TRBV19 | NA | NA | CASAGIGGANVLTF | TGTGCCAGCGCGGGTATAGGGGGGGCCAACGTCCTGACTTTC
TRBJ2-3 | TRBV9 | few | TRBD2 | CASSVAGRLAGGRADTQYF | TGTGCCAGCAGCGTAGCCGGTCGGCTAGCGGGAGGAAGGGCAGATACGCAGTATTTT
TRBJ2-2 | TRBV6-1 | NA | NA | CASGRGSNVAGELFF | TGTGCCAGCGGCCGGGGGAGTAATGTCGCCGGGGAGCTGTTTTTT
TRBJ2-7 | TRBV15 | NA | TRBD2 | CATSRAVSGRAYEQYF | TGTGCCACCAGCAGAGCGGTGAGCGGGAGGGCCTACGAGCAGTACTTC
TRBJ2-3 | TRBV30 | few | TRBD2 | CASALLAGSTDTQYF | TGTGCATCGGCGCTGCTAGCGGGAAGCACAGATACGCAGTATTTT
TRBJ1-4 | TRBV18 | once | NA | CASDAGLDEKLFF | TGTGCCAGCGACGCGGGGCTAGATGAAAAACTGTTTTTT
TRBJ2-1 | TRBV19 | few | TRBD2 | CASSTRTSGRTNEQFF | TGTGCCAGTAGTACAAGAACTAGCGGGAGAACAAATGAGCAGTTCTTC
TRBJ2-7 | TRBV7-2 | NA | TRBD1 | CASSPEQGVGGYF | TGTGCCAGCAGCCCAGAACAGGGGGTGGGAGGGTACTTC